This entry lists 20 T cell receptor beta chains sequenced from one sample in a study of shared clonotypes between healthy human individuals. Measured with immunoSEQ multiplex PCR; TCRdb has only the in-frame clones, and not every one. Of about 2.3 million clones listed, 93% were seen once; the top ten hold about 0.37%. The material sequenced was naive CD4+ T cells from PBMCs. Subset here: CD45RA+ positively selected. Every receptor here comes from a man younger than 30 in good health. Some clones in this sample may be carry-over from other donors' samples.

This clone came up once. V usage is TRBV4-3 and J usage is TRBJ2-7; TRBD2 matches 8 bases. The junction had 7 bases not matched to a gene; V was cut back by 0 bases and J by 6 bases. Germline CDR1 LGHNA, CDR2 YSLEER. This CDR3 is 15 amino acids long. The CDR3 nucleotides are TGCGCCAGCAGCCAAGATACCAGCGGGAGTGGCGAGCAGTACTTC. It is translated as CASSQDTSGSGEQYF.

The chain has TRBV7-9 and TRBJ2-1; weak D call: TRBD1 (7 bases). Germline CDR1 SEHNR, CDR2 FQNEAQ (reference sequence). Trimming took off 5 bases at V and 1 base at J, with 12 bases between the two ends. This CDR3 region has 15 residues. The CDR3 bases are TGTGCCAGCAGCCTGACAGGGAGGTCCTACAATGAGCAGTTCTTC. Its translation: CASSLTGRSYNEQFF.

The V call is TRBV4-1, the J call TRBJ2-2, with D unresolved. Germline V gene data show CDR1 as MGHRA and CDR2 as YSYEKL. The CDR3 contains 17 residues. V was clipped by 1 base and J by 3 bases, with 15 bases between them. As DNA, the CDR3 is TGCGCCAGCAGCCAAGCCGCAAGCAGGCGATACACCGGGGAGCTGTTTTTT. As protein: CASSQAASRRYTGELFF.

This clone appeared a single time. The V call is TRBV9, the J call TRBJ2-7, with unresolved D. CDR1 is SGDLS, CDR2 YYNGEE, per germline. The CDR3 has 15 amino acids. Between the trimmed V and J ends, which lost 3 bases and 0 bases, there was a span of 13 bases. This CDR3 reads CASSAEIGTSYEQYF. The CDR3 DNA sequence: TGTGCCAGCAGCGCAGAAATCGGAACCTCCTACGAGCAGTACTTC.

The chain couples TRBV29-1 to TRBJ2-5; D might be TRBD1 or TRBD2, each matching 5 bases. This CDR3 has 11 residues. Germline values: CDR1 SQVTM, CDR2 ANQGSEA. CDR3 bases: TGCAGTGGGGGTTTTGCGGAGACCCAGTACTTC. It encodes CSGGFAETQYF.

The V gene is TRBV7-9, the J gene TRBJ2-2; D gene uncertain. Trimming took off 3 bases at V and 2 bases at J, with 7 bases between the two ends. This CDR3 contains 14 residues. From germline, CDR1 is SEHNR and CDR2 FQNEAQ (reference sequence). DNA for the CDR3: TGTGCCAGCAGCTTCTTGCGTAACACCGGGGAGCTGTTTTTT. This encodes CASSFLRNTGELFF.

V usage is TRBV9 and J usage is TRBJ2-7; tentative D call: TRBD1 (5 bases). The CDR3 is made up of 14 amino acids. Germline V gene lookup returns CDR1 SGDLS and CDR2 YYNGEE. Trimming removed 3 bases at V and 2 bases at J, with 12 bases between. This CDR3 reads CASSAEGHPYEQYF. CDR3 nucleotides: TGTGCCAGCAGCGCCGAAGGACACCCCTACGAGCAGTACTTC. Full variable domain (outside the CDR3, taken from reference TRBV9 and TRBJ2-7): DSGVTQTPKHLITATGQRVTLRCSPRSGDLSVYWYQQSLDQGLQFLIQYYNGEERAKGNILERFSAQQFPDLHSELNLSSLELGDSALYFCASSAEGHPYEQYFGPGTRLTVT.

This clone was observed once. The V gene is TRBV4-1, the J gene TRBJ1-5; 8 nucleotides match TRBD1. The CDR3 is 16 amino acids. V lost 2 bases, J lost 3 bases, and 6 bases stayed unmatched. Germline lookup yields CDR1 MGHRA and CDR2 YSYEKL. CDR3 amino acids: CASSQFPQGANQPQHF. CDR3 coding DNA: TGCGCCAGCAGCCAATTTCCTCAGGGGGCCAATCAGCCCCAGCATTTT.

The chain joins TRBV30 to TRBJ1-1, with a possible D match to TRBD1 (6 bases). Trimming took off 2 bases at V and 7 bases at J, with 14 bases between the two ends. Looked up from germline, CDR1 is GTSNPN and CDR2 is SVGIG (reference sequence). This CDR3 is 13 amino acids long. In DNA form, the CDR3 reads TGTGCCTGGAGTTCAACAGGGTCTCTTGAAGCTTTCTTT. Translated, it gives CAWSSTGSLEAFF.

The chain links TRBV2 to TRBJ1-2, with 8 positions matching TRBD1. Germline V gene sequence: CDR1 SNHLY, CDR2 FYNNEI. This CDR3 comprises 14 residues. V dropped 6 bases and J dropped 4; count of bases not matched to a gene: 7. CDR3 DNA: TGTGCCAGCAGGCCGACAGGGGAGGTCTATGGCTACACCTTC. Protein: CASRPTGEVYGYTF.

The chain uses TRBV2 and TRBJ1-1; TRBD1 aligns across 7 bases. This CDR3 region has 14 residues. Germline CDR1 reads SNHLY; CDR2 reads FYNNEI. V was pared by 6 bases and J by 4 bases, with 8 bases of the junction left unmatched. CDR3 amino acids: CASRAGPGGTEAFF. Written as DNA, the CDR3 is TGTGCCAGCAGGGCAGGACCAGGGGGCACTGAAGCTTTCTTT.

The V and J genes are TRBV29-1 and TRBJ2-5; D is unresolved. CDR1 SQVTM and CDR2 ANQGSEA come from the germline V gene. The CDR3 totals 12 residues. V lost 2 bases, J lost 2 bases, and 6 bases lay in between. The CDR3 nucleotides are TGCAGCGTTGAAAAGGGACAAGAGACCCAGTACTTC. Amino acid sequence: CSVEKGQETQYF. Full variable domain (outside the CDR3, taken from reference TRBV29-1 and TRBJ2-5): SAVISQKPSRDICQRGTSLTIQCQVDSQVTMMFWYRQQPGQSLTLIATANQGSEATYESGFVIDKFPISRPNLTFSTLTVSNMSPEDSSIYLCSVEKGQETQYFGPGTRLLVL.

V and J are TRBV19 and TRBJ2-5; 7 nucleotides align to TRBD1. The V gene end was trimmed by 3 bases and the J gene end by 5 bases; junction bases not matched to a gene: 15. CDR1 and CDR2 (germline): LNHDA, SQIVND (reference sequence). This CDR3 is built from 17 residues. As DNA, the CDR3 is TGTGCCAGTAGTATTCAGGTGACGGCAGGGGGACGGGAGACCCAGTACTTC. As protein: CASSIQVTAGGRETQYF. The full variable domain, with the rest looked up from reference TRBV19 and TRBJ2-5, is DGGITQSPKYLFRKEGQNVTLSCEQNLNHDAMYWYRQDPGQGLRLIYYSQIVNDFQKGDIAEGYSVSREKKESFPLTVTSAQKNPTAFYLCASSIQVTAGGRETQYFGPGTRLLVL.

The CDR3 reads CAWTLDGELFF. CDR3 sequence (DNA): TGTGCCTGGACCCTAGACGGGGAGCTGTTTTTT. V usage is TRBV30 and J usage is TRBJ2-2; the D is unclear. This CDR3 comprises 11 residues. The germline V gene has CDR1 GTSNPN and CDR2 SVGIG (reference sequence). Trimming left V 4 bases short and J 7 bases short, with 7 bases between.

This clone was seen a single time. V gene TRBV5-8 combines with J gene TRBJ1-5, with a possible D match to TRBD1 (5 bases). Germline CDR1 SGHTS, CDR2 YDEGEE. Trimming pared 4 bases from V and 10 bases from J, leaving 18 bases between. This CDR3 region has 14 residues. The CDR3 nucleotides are TGTGCCAGCAGCCTGGAGGCAGGGAGGGGACCCCAGCATTTT. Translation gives CASSLEAGRGPQHF. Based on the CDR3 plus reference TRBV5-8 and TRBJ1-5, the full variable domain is EAGVTQSPTHLIKTRGQQATLRCSPISGHTSVYWYQQALGLGLQFLLWYDEGEERNRGNFPPRFSGRQFPNYSSELNVNALELEDSALYLCASSLEAGRGPQHFGDGTRLSIL.

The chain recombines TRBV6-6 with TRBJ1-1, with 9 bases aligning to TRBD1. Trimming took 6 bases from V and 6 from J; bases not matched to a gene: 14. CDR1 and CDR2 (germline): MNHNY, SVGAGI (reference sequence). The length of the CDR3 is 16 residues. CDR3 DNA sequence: TGTGCCAGCAGCCCCGGACTAGGACAGGGGACTCCTGAAGCTTTCTTT. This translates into CASSPGLGQGTPEAFF.

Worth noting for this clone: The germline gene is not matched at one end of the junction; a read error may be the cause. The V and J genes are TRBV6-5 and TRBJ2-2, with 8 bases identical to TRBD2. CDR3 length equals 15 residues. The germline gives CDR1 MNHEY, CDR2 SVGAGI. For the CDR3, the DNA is TGTGCCAGCAGGTCCGGGACTAGGAACTCCGGGGAGCTGTTTTTT. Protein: CASRSGTRNSGELFF.

The CDR3, as DNA: TGCGCCAGCACTCAGGTAGACTCTGGAAACACCATATATTTT. It is translated as CASTQVDSGNTIYF. The genes are TRBV10-2 and TRBJ1-3; D uncertain. Trimming shortened V by 7 bases and J by 0 bases, and 10 bases separated the two germline ends. CDR1 and CDR2 (germline): WSHSY, SAAADI. The CDR3 runs 14 residues.

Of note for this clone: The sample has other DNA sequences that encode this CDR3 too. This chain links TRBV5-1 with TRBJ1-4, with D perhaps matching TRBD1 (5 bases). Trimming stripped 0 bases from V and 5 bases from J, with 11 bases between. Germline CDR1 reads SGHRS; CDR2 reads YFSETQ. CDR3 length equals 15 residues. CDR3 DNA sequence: TGCGCCAGCAGCTTGGGACAGATTCTCAATGAAAAACTGTTTTTT. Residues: CASSLGQILNEKLFF.

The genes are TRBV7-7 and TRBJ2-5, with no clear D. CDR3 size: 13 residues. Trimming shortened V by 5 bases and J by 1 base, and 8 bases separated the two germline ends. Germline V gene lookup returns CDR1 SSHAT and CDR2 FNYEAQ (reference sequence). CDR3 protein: CASSGGAQETQYF. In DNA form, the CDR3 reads TGTGCCAGCAGCGGCGGAGCCCAAGAGACCCAGTACTTC.